The 21 T cell receptor beta chains listed next were all sequenced from one sample in a study of blood T cell repertoires in COVID-19. Sequencing used immunoSEQ multiplex PCR; TCRdb keeps in-frame clones, though not all of them. Among about 190,000 clones listed, more than 70% were seen once. The sequencing sample was made of peripheral blood. The receptors stem from a human donor in a cohort sampled during active COVID-19.

The CDR3 spells CASRRGRSQETQYF. The CDR3 bases are TGTGCCAGCAGGAGGGGGCGTTCCCAAGAGACCCAGTACTTC. This chain uses TRBV5-8 with TRBJ2-5; 7 bases align to TRBD1. Germline-derived CDR1 and CDR2 are SGHTS and YDEGEE. There are 14 residues in the CDR3. The V gene end was trimmed by 5 bases and the J gene end by 1 base; junction bases not matched to a gene: 5.

The J gene is TRBJ2-7, the V gene TRBV7-2, with D maybe TRBD2 (6 bases). There are 13 residues in the CDR3. V gave up 2 bases and J gave up 3 bases, with 8 bases separating them. Germline-derived CDR1 and CDR2 are SGHTA and FQGNSA. DNA of the CDR3: TGTACCAGCAGCTTAATTAGCGGCTACGAGCAGTACTTC. Translation: CTSSLISGYEQYF.

This clone was observed a few times. The gene calls are TRBV27 and TRBJ2-7; TRBD1 agrees at 9 bases. Trimming removed 5 bases from V and 2 bases from J; junction bases left unmatched: 10. Germline CDR1 is MNHEY and CDR2 is SMNVEV (reference sequence). CDR3 length: 16 residues. The CDR3 protein is CASSADPGQGPYEQYF. In nucleotides, the CDR3 is TGTGCCAGCAGTGCCGATCCGGGACAGGGTCCCTACGAGCAGTACTTC.

This clone showed up just once. This chain joins TRBV27 and TRBJ2-7, with 8 nucleotides matching TRBD2. The CDR3 consists of 15 residues. In germline, CDR1 is MNHEY, CDR2 SMNVEV (reference sequence). With V trimmed by 4 bases and J by 3 bases, 8 bases remained unmatched. For the CDR3, the DNA is TGTGCCAGCAGTTCGGTAGCGGGAAAGGGCTACGAGCAGTACTTC. Protein: CASSSVAGKGYEQYF.

V and J are TRBV6-2 or TRBV6-3 and TRBJ1-1; a possible D gene is TRBD1 (6 bases). Trimming stripped 5 bases from V and 6 bases from J, with 16 bases between. This CDR3 has 14 amino acids. The germline V gene has CDR1 MNHEY and CDR2 SVGEGT. This CDR3 reads CASSTNRVWPEAFF. CDR3 coding DNA: TGTGCCAGCAGTACCAACAGGGTTTGGCCTGAAGCTTTCTTT.

The chain is built from TRBV2 and TRBJ1-1, with 7 nucleotides matching TRBD1. The CDR3 contains 14 residues. V lost 9 bases and J lost 6; bases outside the gene matches: 13. Looked up from germline, CDR1 is SNHLY and CDR2 is FYNNEI. The CDR3 nucleotides read TGTGCCAGTACGAGACAGGGACCTGTCTCTGAAGCTTTCTTT. This encodes CASTRQGPVSEAFF.

This clone has just one count. The rearrangement uses TRBV6-1 and TRBJ2-7, with D unresolved. The germline V gene has CDR1 MNHNS and CDR2 SASEGT. This CDR3 is 11 amino acids long. V was shortened by 2 bases and J by 8 bases, with 7 bases between the two germline ends. In DNA form, the CDR3 reads TGTGCCAGCAGTGAACGCGTGAAGCAGTACTTC. Amino acid sequence: CASSERVKQYF.

The rearrangement joins TRBV7-2 to TRBJ2-3; TRBD1 is a possible D gene (6 bases). CDR1 and CDR2 from the germline V gene are SGHTA and FQGNSA. This CDR3 is 14 amino acids long. Deletions cut 8 bases from V and 6 bases from J, with 18 bases between. The CDR3 sequence is CASGPDRYTDTQYF. CDR3 nucleotides: TGTGCCAGCGGACCGGACAGATATACCGATACGCAGTATTTT.

This rearrangement joins TRBV11-2 to TRBJ2-5; D may be TRBD2 (6 bases). The CDR3 is 16 amino acids. The V end was cut by 0 bases, the J end by 2 bases, with 13 bases between. Germline CDR1 reads SGHAT; CDR2 reads FQNNGV. Here the CDR3 reads CASSLDFGGPQETQYF. The CDR3 DNA is TGTGCCAGCAGCTTAGATTTCGGGGGACCACAAGAGACCCAGTACTTC.

This clone was detected a few times. The rearrangement uses TRBV11-2 and TRBJ1-5, with no clear D. Germline V gives CDR1 SGHAT, CDR2 FQNNGV. There are 15 residues in the CDR3. The V end lost 5 bases, the J end lost 8 bases, and 19 bases lay between the germline ends. The CDR3 DNA reads TGTGCCAGCAGCCTAAGTGGAACGGGTTTTGAGCCCCAGCATTTT. It yields the protein CASSLSGTGFEPQHF.

V is TRBV5-6 and J is TRBJ1-3, with D maybe TRBD1 (5 bases). CDR1 is SGHDT and CDR2 is YYEEEE in the germline V gene. This CDR3 has 15 residues. Trimming removed 3 bases from V and 0 bases from J, with 10 bases in between. CDR3 region: CASSSGHRSGNTIYF. CDR3 in DNA: TGTGCCAGCAGCTCCGGACACCGCTCTGGAAACACCATATATTTT.

The gene calls are TRBV3-1 (or the pseudogene TRBV3-2) and TRBJ2-1; D remains unclear. The CDR3 has 11 amino acids. The germline gives CDR1 LGHDT, CDR2 YNNKEL (reference sequence). The V end was cut by 3 bases, the J end by 9 bases, with 6 bases between. DNA for the CDR3: TGTGCCAGCAGCCAGGCTGGTGAGCAGTTCTTC. Translation gives CASSQAGEQFF.

V is TRBV15 and J is TRBJ2-7, with 12 bases lining up with TRBD2. The CDR3 extends over 16 amino acids. The germline V gene has CDR1 LNHNV and CDR2 YYDKDF (reference sequence). J was trimmed by 4 bases and V by 3 bases; bases with no gene match: 7. The CDR3 here is CATSRDGLAGLYEQYF. The DNA of the CDR3 is TGTGCCACCAGCAGGGACGGACTAGCGGGATTGTACGAGCAGTACTTC.

The V and J genes are TRBV9 and TRBJ2-5, with TRBD2 as a possible D gene (5 bases). The CDR3 runs to 15 residues. Trimming took 4 bases from V and 2 from J, leaving 15 bases between them. Germline V gene sequence: CDR1 SGDLS, CDR2 YYNGEE. CDR3 bases: TGTGCCAGCAGCCGAGCCTCGGGGTGGCAAGAGACCCAGTACTTC. The encoded protein is CASSRASGWQETQYF. The full variable domain, its missing parts supplied by reference TRBV9 and TRBJ2-5, is DSGVTQTPKHLITATGQRVTLRCSPRSGDLSVYWYQQSLDQGLQFLIQYYNGEERAKGNILERFSAQQFPDLHSELNLSSLELGDSALYFCASSRASGWQETQYFGPGTRLLVL.

The chain links TRBV5-1 to TRBJ2-3; 7 bases map to TRBD2. The ends lost 3 bases at V and 8 bases at J; junction bases unmatched: 6. Germline V gives CDR1 SGHRS, CDR2 YFSETQ. The CDR3 is made up of 13 amino acids. The CDR3, as DNA: TGCGCCAGCAGCTGGGAGGGAACGGGTACGCAGTATTTT. Amino acids: CASSWEGTGTQYF. The full variable domain, with the rest looked up from reference TRBV5-1 and TRBJ2-3, is KAGVTQTPRYLIKTRGQQVTLSCSPISGHRSVSWYQQTPGQGLQFLFEYFSETQRNKGNFPGRFSGRQFSNSRSEMNVSTLELGDSALYLCASSWEGTGTQYFGPGTRLTVL.

V usage is TRBV11-1 and J usage is TRBJ2-3; 7 bases map to TRBD2. V was pared by 0 bases and J by 4 bases, with 10 bases of the junction left unmatched. CDR1 SGHAT and CDR2 FQDESV come from the germline V gene (reference sequence). This CDR3 is built from 17 residues. The CDR3 region has the DNA TGTGCCAGCAGCTTAGCCGCGACTAGCTCGTCGGCAGATACGCAGTATTTT. Protein sequence: CASSLAATSSSADTQYF.

The CDR3 is CASRPTGGTTYNEQFF. The CDR3 nucleotides are TGTGCCAGCAGGCCCACGGGGGGAACCACTTACAATGAGCAGTTCTTC. The rearrangement joins TRBV2 to TRBJ2-1, with 7 bases aligning to TRBD2. Germline CDR1 SNHLY, CDR2 FYNNEI. This CDR3 has 16 amino acids. Trimming cost V 6 bases and J 4 bases; bases outside gene matches: 12.

This clone was counted a single time. The gene calls are TRBV18 and TRBJ2-7; TRBD1 matches 7 bases. Germline CDR1 is KGHSH and CDR2 is LQKENI. This CDR3 is built from 14 residues. Trimming at V came to 0 bases and at J to 3 bases, leaving 2 bases not matched to a gene. The CDR3 DNA follows: TGTGCCAGCTCACCACCCGGGACAGTCTACGAGCAGTACTTC. Translation gives CASSPPGTVYEQYF.

The chain has TRBV28 and TRBJ2-7; maybe TRBD1 (5 bases). The length of the CDR3 is 16 residues. Germline CDR1 is MDHEN and CDR2 is SYDVKM. The germline V and J ends were trimmed by 6 bases and 4 bases, with 22 bases remaining between them. The CDR3 DNA reads TGTGCCAGCAGCCCCGGGCAGGGCCGATCTCCTTACGAGCAGTACTTC. The encoded protein is CASSPGQGRSPYEQYF.

This clone was counted between two and nine times. The chain carries TRBV5-4 and TRBJ2-7, with D unclear. The CDR3 sequence is 13 residues long. In germline, CDR1 is SGHNT, CDR2 YYREEE (reference sequence). V lost 7 bases, J lost 1 base, and 12 bases lay in between. The chain's CDR3 is CASGASGSYEQYF. In DNA, the CDR3 is TGTGCCAGCGGTGCTTCGGGTTCCTACGAGCAGTACTTC. Combining the CDR3 with reference TRBV5-4 and TRBJ2-7 gives the whole variable domain ETGVTQSPTHLIKTRGQQVTLRCSSQSGHNTVSWYQQALGQGPQFIFQYYREEENGRGNFPPRFSGLQFPNYSSELNVNALELDDSALYLCASGASGSYEQYFGPGTRLTVT.

The gene calls are TRBV24-1 and TRBJ2-2; D gene uncertain. This CDR3 contains 13 residues. V dropped 4 bases and J dropped 5 bases, with 7 bases sitting between them. Germline V gene sequence: CDR1 KGHDR, CDR2 SFDVKD. The CDR3 is CATSDLLTGELFF. In DNA form, the CDR3 reads TGTGCCACCAGTGACCTTCTGACCGGGGAGCTGTTTTTT.